This T cell receptor beta chain comes out of a study of blood T cell repertoires in COVID-19. Looking at the study overall: Nucleic acid was either cDNA or gDNA, and it came from T cells, B-cell-depleted T cells, or PBMCs.

V was trimmed by 5 bases and J by 0 bases, leaving 8 bases between them. This CDR3 region has 14 residues. Per germline, CDR1 MNHEY and CDR2 SMNVEV (reference sequence). In this sample, this clone turned up once. Other DNA variants within this sample encode the same CDR3. Per the original methods: Cell counts per sample came from amplifying reference gene primers. Profiled with immunoSEQ multiplex PCR; TCRdb holds only in-frame clones, not every one. That table gives V, J and clone size, and the DNA gave D and trimming. The profile shows some 170,000 clones, 81% of them singletons. This sequence was found in a man in his fifties or sixties with active or convalescent COVID-19. The chain employs TRBV27 and TRBJ1-5, with D tentatively TRBD1 (5 bases). Input material: peripheral blood. The CDR3 DNA sequence: TGTGCCAGCAGTCTTAGGGGTAGCAATCAGCCCCAGCATTTT. Amino acid sequence: CASSLRGSNQPQHF.